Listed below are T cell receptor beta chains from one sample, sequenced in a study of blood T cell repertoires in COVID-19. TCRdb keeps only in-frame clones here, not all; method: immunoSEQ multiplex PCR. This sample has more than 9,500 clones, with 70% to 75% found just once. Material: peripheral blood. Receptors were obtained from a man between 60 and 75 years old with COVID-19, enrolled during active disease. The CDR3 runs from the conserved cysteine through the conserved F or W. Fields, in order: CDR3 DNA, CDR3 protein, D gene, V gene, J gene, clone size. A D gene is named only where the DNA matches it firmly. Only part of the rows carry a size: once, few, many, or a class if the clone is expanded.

TGTGCCAGCTCGGGACAGGGGGACACTGAAGCTTTCTTT	CASSGQGDTEAFF	TRBD1	TRBV14	TRBJ1-1	-
TGTGCCACCAGCAGGAGACTAGCGGGAGGGGGAGAGACCCAGTACTTC	CATSRRLAGGGETQYF	TRBD2	TRBV15	TRBJ2-5	few
TGTGCCAGCAGCGCAACTGTGGGGACAGGGGCTTTAAATGAGCAGTTCTTC	CASSATVGTGALNEQFF	TRBD1	TRBV7-3	TRBJ2-1	-
TGTGCCAGCGACAGGGGGAGAGGTCAGCCCCAGCATTTT	CASDRGRGQPQHF	TRBD1	TRBV19	TRBJ1-5	-
TGTGCCAGTAGCTATGAAGCGAGGGAAAAACTGTTTTTT	CASSYEAREKLFF	-	TRBV19	TRBJ1-4	once
TGCGCCAGCAGCTCGACTCCCGGGACAGACACTGAAGCTTTCTTT	CASSSTPGTDTEAFF	TRBD1	TRBV5-1	TRBJ1-1	-
TGTGCCAGCAGCTTAGGGCTAGCCGGTGACACAGATACGCAGTATTTT	CASSLGLAGDTDTQYF	-	TRBV7-9	TRBJ2-3	-
TGTGCCAGCAGCGGATTTGACAGGGACCCAGATACGCAGTATTTT	CASSGFDRDPDTQYF	TRBD1	TRBV3-1/TRBV3-2	TRBJ2-3	-
TGTGCCAGCAGCCAGGCGGGGGGCTTTTTCACAGATACGCAGTATTTT	CASSQAGGFFTDTQYF	TRBD2	TRBV3-1/TRBV3-2	TRBJ2-3	-
TGTGCCACCAGCACTACAGGGGGCAACCAGCCCCAGCATTTT	CATSTTGGNQPQHF	TRBD1	TRBV15	TRBJ1-5	-
TGTGCCAGCAGCTTACTGGCGAACACTGAAGCTTTCTTT	CASSLLANTEAFF	-	TRBV11-2	TRBJ1-1	-
TGTGCCAGTAGTATAGCGGGAGACAATGAGCAGTTCTTC	CASSIAGDNEQFF	-	TRBV19	TRBJ2-1	-
TGTGCCAGTAGTTTACGGACAGGGGCTCCGGGCACTGAAGCTTTCTTT	CASSLRTGAPGTEAFF	TRBD1	TRBV19	TRBJ1-1	-
TGTGCCAGCAGTGAAGTGGGGCGAGATGAAGCTTTCTTT	CASSEVGRDEAFF	-	TRBV6-1	TRBJ1-1	-
TGTGCCAGCAGCACTAGCGGGAGCCCTAGCACAGATACGCAGTATTTT	CASSTSGSPSTDTQYF	TRBD2	TRBV5-4	TRBJ2-3	-
TGTGCCAGCAGCCAACGGGCCGGGGGTCAAGAGACCCAGTACTTC	CASSQRAGGQETQYF	-	TRBV16	TRBJ2-5	-
TGTGCCAGTAGAGAAACGCACTCCGGGTATTCACCCCTCCACTTT	CASRETHSGYSPLHF	-	TRBV19	TRBJ1-6	-
TGTGCCAGCAGTTACTTGGGGGGTAACGGGGAGCTGTTTTTT	CASSYLGGNGELFF	-	TRBV6-6	TRBJ2-2	few
TGTGCCAGCAGTGCGGCAGGGGGCCGGAACACCATATATTTT	CASSAAGGRNTIYF	TRBD1	TRBV2	TRBJ1-3	-
TGTGCCAGCAGCGAGCAGGGTTGGGCAGATACGCAGTATTTT	CASSEQGWADTQYF	-	TRBV9	TRBJ2-3	-
TGCGCCAGCAGCCAAGATTGGGGACAGGGCTACAATGAGCAGTTCTTC	CASSQDWGQGYNEQFF	TRBD1	TRBV4-3	TRBJ2-1	-
TGTGCCAGCAGCTTGCAATCGGAGACTGGGGCCAACGTCCTGACTTTC	CASSLQSETGANVLTF	-	TRBV5-5	TRBJ2-6	-
TGTGCCAGCAGCTTGACTAGCGGGAGGAGGGAGACCCAGTACTTC	CASSLTSGRRETQYF	TRBD2	TRBV7-2	TRBJ2-5	-
TGTGCCAGCAGCCTGGGGGACAACAGGTTCCAAGAGACCCAGTACTTC	CASSLGDNRFQETQYF	-	TRBV5-5	TRBJ2-5	-
TGCGCCAGCAGCCCGGCGGGGGGGGCGTACAATGAGCAGTTCTTC	CASSPAGGAYNEQFF	TRBD2	TRBV5-1	TRBJ2-1	-
TGTGCCAGCAGAATAAGCCCTGTGGGAGATCAGCCCCAGCATTTT	CASRISPVGDQPQHF	-	TRBV27	TRBJ1-5	-
TGCAGCGTTGAAGGACAGGGGGCCAACGAGCAGTACTTC	CSVEGQGANEQYF	TRBD1	TRBV29-1	TRBJ2-7	-
TGTGCCAGTAGAGAAAACAGGGATTCTAACTATGGCTACACCTTC	CASRENRDSNYGYTF	-	TRBV19	TRBJ1-2	-
TGTGCCAGCAGTTACAGGGAAACTAACTATGGCTACACCTTC	CASSYRETNYGYTF	-	TRBV27	TRBJ1-2	-
TGTGCCAGCAGCTTAAGGCGGGGGGTATGGAATGAGCAGTTCTTC	CASSLRRGVWNEQFF	TRBD2	TRBV13	TRBJ2-1	-
TGTGCCAGCAGCGTGGGACTACAGGACACTGAAGCTTTCTTT	CASSVGLQDTEAFF	-	TRBV9	TRBJ1-1	-
TGTGCCAGCAGCTTACAGGGCCCCTGGGTGCAGTTCTTC	CASSLQGPWVQFF	-	TRBV11-2	TRBJ2-1	once
TGTGCCAGCAGCTTAGGGGGAGATGGCTACACCTTC	CASSLGGDGYTF	-	TRBV7-9	TRBJ1-2	-
TGTGCCTGGGGGGGTAACAGAGGAAACACCATATATTTT	CAWGGNRGNTIYF	-	TRBV30	TRBJ1-3	-
TGTGCCAGCAGAGCACCACTAGGACAAGAGACCCAGTACTTC	CASRAPLGQETQYF	-	TRBV7-9	TRBJ2-5	-
TGTGCCAGCAGCTTGGTCTCGTTCAATGAGCAGTTCTTC	CASSLVSFNEQFF	-	TRBV5-6	TRBJ2-1	-
TGTGCCAGCAGTCGTTCCGTGGAGCTGTTTTTT	CASSRSVELFF	-	TRBV6-6	TRBJ2-2	-
TGTGCCAGCAATCCAGCGGCAGGACAGGGGGCTTCACCCCTCCACTTT	CASNPAAGQGASPLHF	TRBD1	TRBV5-6	TRBJ1-6	-
TGTGCTAGTGGTTTGGTGAGGAACACCGAGCAGTACTTC	CASGLVRNTEQYF	-	TRBV12-5	TRBJ2-7	-
TGTGCCACCAGCAGAGATACGGCGAACACCGGGGAGCTGTTTTTT	CATSRDTANTGELFF	-	TRBV15	TRBJ2-2	few
TGTGCCAGCAGCCTCCAGGGGATCCAAGAGACCCAGTACTTC	CASSLQGIQETQYF	-	TRBV28	TRBJ2-5	few
TGCGCCAGCAGCTTGGCCCGGACTAGCTCCTACAATGAGCAGTTCTTC	CASSLARTSSYNEQFF	TRBD2	TRBV5-1	TRBJ2-1	few
TGTGCCAGCAGCCTGAGCGCGGGGAGGAAGACCCAGTACTTC	CASSLSAGRKTQYF	-	TRBV5-6	TRBJ2-5	-
TGTGCCAGCAGCTTCCTACAGGGCGCCAACGTCCTGACTTTC	CASSFLQGANVLTF	-	TRBV11-2	TRBJ2-6	-
TGTGCCAGCAGCCCCCCAAGGGGGAAACGGGAGCTGTTTTTT	CASSPPRGKRELFF	-	TRBV6-5	TRBJ2-2	few